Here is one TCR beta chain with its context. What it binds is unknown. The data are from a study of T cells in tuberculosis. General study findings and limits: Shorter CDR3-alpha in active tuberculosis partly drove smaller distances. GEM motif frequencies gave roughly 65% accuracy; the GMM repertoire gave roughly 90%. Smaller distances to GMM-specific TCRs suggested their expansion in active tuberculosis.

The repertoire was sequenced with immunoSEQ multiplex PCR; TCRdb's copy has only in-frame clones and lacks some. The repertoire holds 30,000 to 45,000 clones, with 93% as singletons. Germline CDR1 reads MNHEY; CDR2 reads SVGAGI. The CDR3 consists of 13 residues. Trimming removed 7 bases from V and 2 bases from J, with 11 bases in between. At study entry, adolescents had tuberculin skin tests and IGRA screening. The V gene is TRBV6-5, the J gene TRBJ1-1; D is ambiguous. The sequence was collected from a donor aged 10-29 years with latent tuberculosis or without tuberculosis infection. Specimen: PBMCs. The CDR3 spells CASKSNRNTEAFF. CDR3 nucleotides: TGTGCCAGCAAATCCAACAGAAACACTGAAGCTTTCTTT.